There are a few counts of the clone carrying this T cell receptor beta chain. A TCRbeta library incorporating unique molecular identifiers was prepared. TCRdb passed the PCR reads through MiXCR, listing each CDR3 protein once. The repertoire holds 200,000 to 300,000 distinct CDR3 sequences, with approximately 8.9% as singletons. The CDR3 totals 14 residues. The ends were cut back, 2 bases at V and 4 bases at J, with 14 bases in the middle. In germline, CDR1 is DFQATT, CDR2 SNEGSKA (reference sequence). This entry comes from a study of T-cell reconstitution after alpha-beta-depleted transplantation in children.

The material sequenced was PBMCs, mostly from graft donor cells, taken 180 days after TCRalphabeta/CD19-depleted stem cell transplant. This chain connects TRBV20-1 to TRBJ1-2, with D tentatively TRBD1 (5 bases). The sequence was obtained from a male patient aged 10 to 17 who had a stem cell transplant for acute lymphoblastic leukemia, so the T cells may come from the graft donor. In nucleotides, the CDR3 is TGCAGTGCTAGACGGGTGGGGCCGATCTATGGCTACACCTTC. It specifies CSARRVGPIYGYTF.